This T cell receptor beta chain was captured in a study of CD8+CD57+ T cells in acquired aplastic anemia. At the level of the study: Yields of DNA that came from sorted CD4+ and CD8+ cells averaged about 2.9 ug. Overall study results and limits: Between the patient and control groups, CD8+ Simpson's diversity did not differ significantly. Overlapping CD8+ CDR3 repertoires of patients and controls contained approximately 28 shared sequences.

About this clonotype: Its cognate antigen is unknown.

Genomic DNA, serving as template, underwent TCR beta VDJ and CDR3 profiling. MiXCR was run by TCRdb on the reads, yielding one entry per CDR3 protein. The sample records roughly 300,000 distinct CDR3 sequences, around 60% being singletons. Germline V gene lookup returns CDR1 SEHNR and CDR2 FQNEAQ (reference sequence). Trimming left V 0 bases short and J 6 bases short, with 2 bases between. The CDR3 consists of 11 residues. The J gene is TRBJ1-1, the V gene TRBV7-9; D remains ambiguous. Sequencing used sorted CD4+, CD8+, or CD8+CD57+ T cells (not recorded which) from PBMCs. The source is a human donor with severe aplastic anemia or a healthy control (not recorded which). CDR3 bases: TGTGCCAGCAGCTTAGCGGCTGAAGCTTTCTTT. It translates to CASSLAAEAFF. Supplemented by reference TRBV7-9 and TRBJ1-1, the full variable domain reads DTGVSQNPRHKITKRGQNVTFRCDPISEHNRLYWYRQTLGQGPEFLTYFQNEAQLEKSRLLSDRFSAERPKGSFSTLEIQRTEQGDSAMYLCASSLAAEAFFGQGTRLTVV.